A single sample is the source of the 25 T cell receptor beta chains below, sequenced in a study of T-cell reconstitution after alpha-beta-depleted transplantation in children (TCRdb year 2016). Libraries were constructed by PCR. TCRdb shows the sequencer as Illumina HiSeq 2500. TCR library preparation used molecular barcoding, with unique molecular identifiers applied to normalize quantification of the TCRbeta repertoire. TCRdb trimmed public reads at Q25 via fastp, called clones via MiXCR and kept in-frame beta chains. Each entry is one CDR3 protein sequence, shown with its most common DNA and genes. The sample table records a few hundred thousand distinct CDR3 sequences; less than 15% of these occur just once. 4% to 5.5% of the sample lies in the top ten. The sample was PBMCs, taken from the stem cell graft. The receptors were gathered from a human donor who donated a stem cell graft to a child with Fanconi anemia.

This clonotype was picked up a small number of times. The chain combines TRBV9 with TRBJ2-1; D tentatively reads TRBD1 or TRBD2 (6 bases each). Germline CDR1 is SGDLS and CDR2 is YYNGEE. There are 16 residues in the CDR3. Trimming took 3 bases from V and 2 from J, leaving 15 bases between them. The DNA for the CDR3 is TGTGCCAGCAGCGCGAGGGGGGTCGCCGCCTACAATGAGCAGTTCTTC. This codes for CASSARGVAAYNEQFF.

In this sample, this clonotype turned up many times. The rearrangement links TRBV18 to TRBJ2-2; D call uncertain. Germline CDR1 and CDR2: KGHSH and LQKENI. V dropped 6 bases and J dropped 5 bases, with 7 bases sitting between them. The CDR3 spans 12 residues. The CDR3 DNA reads as TGTGCCAGCTCCCAGAGGACCGGGGAGCTGTTTTTT. Translation: CASSQRTGELFF.

The chain recombines TRBV4-3 with TRBJ1-2; D is unclear. V was cut by 0 bases and J by 5 bases, with 10 bases left in between. Per germline, CDR1 LGHNA and CDR2 YSLEER. CDR3 size: 14 residues. CDR3 sequence reads: CASSQDVTDYGYTF. Here the CDR3 DNA reads TGCGCCAGCAGCCAAGATGTAACAGATTATGGCTACACCTTC.

The chain links TRBV12-3 or TRBV12-4 to TRBJ2-1; possibly TRBD1 for D (6 bases). Trimming cost V 6 bases and J 4 bases, with 19 bases left between them. There are 16 residues in the CDR3. The DNA for the CDR3 is TGTGCCAGCAGCCCAAGGTTTGAGCAGGGGTACAATGAGCAGTTCTTC. It specifies CASSPRFEQGYNEQFF.

This clonotype was recorded many times. The CDR3 nucleotides are TGTGCCAGCAGCGCGCGGGACATTGATGGCTACACCTTC. It specifies CASSARDIDGYTF. This rearrangement joins TRBV28 to TRBJ1-2; D may be TRBD1 (6 bases). The V and J ends lost 6 bases and 6 bases respectively, with 14 bases between them. The CDR3 consists of 13 residues. Germline-derived CDR1 and CDR2 are MDHEN and SYDVKM.

The chain is built from TRBV20-1 and TRBJ1-1; possible D gene TRBD1, 6 bases. Trimming took off 5 bases at V and 1 base at J, with 11 bases between the two ends. Germline assignment: CDR1 DFQATT and CDR2 SNEGSKA (reference sequence). The CDR3 is made up of 13 amino acids. CDR3 amino acids: CSAARQENTEAFF. The CDR3 bases are TGCAGTGCTGCGAGACAGGAGAACACTGAAGCTTTCTTT.

The table lists this clonotype with a few counts. The chain joins TRBV20-1 to TRBJ2-2, with 10 nucleotides matching TRBD1. V gave up 1 base and J gave up 6 bases; unmatched junction bases: 2. The CDR3 extends over 14 amino acids. Per the germline V gene, CDR1 is DFQATT and CDR2 is SNEGSKA (reference sequence). The CDR3 region is CSARGTGGSGELFF. The CDR3 bases are TGCAGTGCTAGAGGGACAGGGGGATCCGGGGAGCTGTTTTTT.

Many counts were recorded for this clonotype. The chain joins TRBV28 to TRBJ1-5; D is possibly TRBD1 (6 bases). Trimming took off 6 bases at V and 7 bases at J, with 13 bases between the two ends. Germline CDR1 MDHEN, CDR2 SYDVKM. CDR3 length: 13 amino acids. CDR3 sequence reads: CASRPQGRQPQHF. CDR3 bases: TGTGCCAGCAGACCACAGGGAAGACAGCCCCAGCATTTT. The full variable domain, its missing parts supplied by reference TRBV28 and TRBJ1-5, is DVKVTQSSRYLVKRTGEKVFLECVQDMDHENMFWYRQDPGLGLRLIYFSYDVKMKEKGDIPEGYSVSREKKERFSLILESASTNQTSMYLCASRPQGRQPQHFGDGTRLSIL.

The rearrangement joins TRBV11-2 to TRBJ1-1; 7 positions match TRBD1. Per the germline V gene, CDR1 is SGHAT and CDR2 is FQNNGV. This CDR3 spans 15 amino acids. After removal of 8 bases from V and 1 base from J, the junction contained 10 bases not matched to a gene. In DNA form, the CDR3 reads TGTGCCAGCTCCAGGGGGGCGCATGGGAACACTGAAGCTTTCTTT. Translating gives CASSRGAHGNTEAFF.

This clonotype was recorded a few times. The rearrangement joins TRBV5-1 to TRBJ2-2; 8 bases map to TRBD2. The CDR3 contains 15 residues. Trimming removed 0 bases from V and 6 bases from J; junction bases left unmatched: 4. Germline V lookup: CDR1 SGHRS, CDR2 YFSETQ. CDR3 in amino acids: CASSLELAASGELFF. DNA for the CDR3: TGCGCCAGCAGCTTGGAACTAGCGGCGTCCGGGGAGCTGTTTTTT.

This clonotype was detected a few times. The chain carries TRBV29-1 and TRBJ1-3, with TRBD1 matching over 9 bases. The V and J ends lost 5 bases and 3 bases, in that order; junction bases with no gene match: 2. Germline loops: CDR1 SQVTM, CDR2 ANQGSEA. The CDR3 is 13 residues long. For the CDR3, the DNA is TGCAGCGTTACAGGGGGCAATGGAAACACCATATATTTT. It codes for CSVTGGNGNTIYF.

The gene calls are TRBV4-3 and TRBJ2-3; 9 bases line up with TRBD2. Per the germline V gene, CDR1 is LGHNA and CDR2 is YSLEER. V was clipped by 1 base and J by 1 base; unmatched bases: 9. CDR3 length: 18 amino acids. The CDR3 bases are TGCGCCAGCAGCCAAGGGGTGCGGGGGGGCGGCCGCACAGATACGCAGTATTTT. Its translation: CASSQGVRGGGRTDTQYF.

This chain links TRBV29-1 with TRBJ2-5; 11 nucleotides match TRBD2. J lost 2 bases, V lost 3 bases, and 8 bases had no gene match. The CDR3 length is 16 residues. CDR1 SQVTM and CDR2 ANQGSEA come from the germline V gene. CDR3 in amino acids: CSVDLLAGGKQETQYF. DNA for the CDR3: TGCAGCGTTGATCTTCTAGCGGGGGGTAAACAAGAGACCCAGTACTTC.

In its sample, this clonotype was seen many times. V usage is TRBV11-2 and J usage is TRBJ1-1, with TRBD1 matching over 8 bases. The CDR3 has 12 amino acids. J lost 8 bases, V lost 4 bases, and 3 bases had no gene match. Germline CDR1 reads SGHAT; CDR2 reads FQNNGV. CDR3 region: CASSSTGAEAFF. CDR3 sequence (DNA): TGTGCCAGCAGCTCGACAGGGGCGGAAGCTTTCTTT.

This clonotype was picked up a small number of times. The chain carries TRBV29-1 and TRBJ1-4, with no clear D. Looked up from germline, CDR1 is SQVTM and CDR2 is ANQGSEA. This CDR3 region has 12 residues. V was shortened by 6 bases and J by 5 bases, with 10 bases between the two germline ends. Here the CDR3 DNA reads TGCAGCGTGGCCAGGAGCAATGAAAAACTGTTTTTT. This encodes CSVARSNEKLFF.

This clonotype was observed a few times. The chain couples TRBV25-1 to TRBJ1-2; a possible D gene is TRBD1 (5 bases). V lost 1 base and J 8 bases, leaving 11 bases between the germline ends. The CDR3 spans 13 residues. Germline CDR1 and CDR2: MGHDK and SYGVNS. CDR3 amino acids: CASSELAGSGYTF. In DNA, the CDR3 is TGTGCCAGCAGTGAATTAGCAGGGAGCGGCTACACCTTC.

The gene calls are TRBV5-1 and TRBJ2-7; 10 bases map to TRBD1. This CDR3 has 14 residues. J lost 3 bases, V lost 5 bases, and 5 bases had no gene match. The germline V gene has CDR1 SGHRS and CDR2 YFSETQ. In DNA, the CDR3 is TGCGCCAGCAGTGGGACAGGGGTGCGCTACGAGCAGTACTTC. Amino acid sequence: CASSGTGVRYEQYF.

The rearrangement links TRBV5-1 to TRBJ2-1, with 10 bases fitting TRBD2. Trimming at V came to 5 bases and at J to 0 bases, leaving 11 bases not matched to a gene. CDR1 SGHRS and CDR2 YFSETQ come from the germline V gene. The CDR3 has 18 residues. DNA for the CDR3: TGCGCCAGCAGTTTTACTAGCGGGGAACGCTTCTCCTACAATGAGCAGTTCTTC. It yields the protein CASSFTSGERFSYNEQFF.

This chain uses TRBV5-4 with TRBJ2-3; 7 bases line up with TRBD2. Per the germline V gene, CDR1 is SGHNT and CDR2 is YYREEE (reference sequence). The trim removed 0 bases at V and 5 bases at J, leaving 9 bases unmatched. CDR3 length equals 16 residues. The CDR3 DNA reads as TGTGCCAGCAGCTTGGTCGGTAGCGGGCCACGAGATACGCAGTATTTT. It encodes CASSLVGSGPRDTQYF.

This clonotype was seen only a few times. This rearrangement joins TRBV5-1 to TRBJ1-1; D gene uncertain. The germline V gene has CDR1 SGHRS and CDR2 YFSETQ. The CDR3 has 15 amino acids. V gave up 4 bases and J gave up 6 bases, with 19 bases separating them. For the CDR3, the DNA is TGCGCCAGCAGCCTCTCGGCGGTTGGCCTCTCTGAAGCTTTCTTT. Protein product: CASSLSAVGLSEAFF. The complete variable domain, with remaining parts taken from reference TRBV5-1 and TRBJ1-1, reads KAGVTQTPRYLIKTRGQQVTLSCSPISGHRSVSWYQQTPGQGLQFLFEYFSETQRNKGNFPGRFSGRQFSNSRSEMNVSTLELGDSALYLCASSLSAVGLSEAFFGQGTRLTVV.

This clonotype was seen ten or more times. The rearrangement links TRBV2 to TRBJ2-3; D ambiguous. V gave up 7 bases and J gave up 5 bases, with 16 bases separating them. Germline CDR1 reads SNHLY; CDR2 reads FYNNEI. The CDR3 totals 14 residues. CDR3 residues: CASTGGSGRDTQYF. In DNA form, the CDR3 reads TGTGCCAGCACCGGCGGTTCGGGTAGAGATACGCAGTATTTT.

This clonotype was detected a few times. V and J are TRBV30 and TRBJ1-1, with TRBD1 as a possible D gene (6 bases). The CDR3 has 14 amino acids. V was clipped by 8 bases and J by 2 bases, with 18 bases between them. The germline CDR1 and CDR2 sequences are GTSNPN and SVGIG (reference sequence). This chain's CDR3 is CASTGFLSNTEAFF. The CDR3 DNA is TGTGCCAGTACAGGGTTCCTTAGTAACACTGAAGCTTTCTTT.

V and J are TRBV12-3 or TRBV12-4 and TRBJ2-5, with D tentatively TRBD2 (5 bases). Trimming shortened V by 6 bases and J by 5 bases, and 13 bases separated the two germline ends. This CDR3 has 13 amino acids. As DNA, the CDR3 is TGTGCCAGCAGCCCTGCGGGCAGCGAGACCCAGTACTTC. Translated, it gives CASSPAGSETQYF.

This clonotype was seen more than once but under ten times. The chain has TRBV7-8 and TRBJ2-3; D not resolved. The CDR3 has 13 residues. Germline V CDR1 and CDR2: SGHVS, FQNEAQ. Trimming shortened V by 1 base and J by 4 bases, and 6 bases separated the two germline ends. The CDR3 bases are TGTGCCAGCAGCTTAGTGAGGTCAGATACGCAGTATTTT. It codes for CASSLVRSDTQYF. Using reference TRBV7-8 and TRBJ2-3 for the parts outside the CDR3, the full variable domain is GAGVSQSPRYKVAKRGQDVALRCDPISGHVSLFWYQQALGQGPEFLTYFQNEAQLDKSGLPSDRFFAERPEGSVSTLKIQRTQQEDSAVYLCASSLVRSDTQYFGPGTRLTVL.

This clonotype showed up many times. This chain links TRBV13 with TRBJ2-3; D not certain. The CDR3 is 18 amino acids. V gave up 0 bases and J gave up 0 bases, with 16 bases separating them. Looked up from germline, CDR1 is PRHDT and CDR2 is FYEKMQ (reference sequence). The CDR3 DNA sequence: TGTGCCAGCAGCTTAGGCCTTACGGCCCATAGGAGCACAGATACGCAGTATTTT. It encodes CASSLGLTAHRSTDTQYF.